This TCR beta chain was observed in a study of PD-1 blockade in classical Hodgkin lymphoma. Germline CDR1 and CDR2: SEHNR and FQNEAQ (reference sequence). This CDR3 is 12 amino acids long. The ends were cut back, 3 bases at V and 3 bases at J, with 5 bases in the middle. Measured with immunoSEQ multiplex PCR; TCRdb has only the in-frame clones, and not every one. Among 40,000 to 50,000 clones, 78% were seen once, and the ten largest hold 13%. Broader study findings: A significant rise in TCR diversity was seen by C4D1 for CD4+ cells but not for CD8+ cells. The origin of the repertoire differences remains undefined, with disease activity or prior therapy as possible causes. As was reported, newly diagnosed patients showed lower baseline TCR diversity than healthy donors did.

This clone was seen only once. The antigen remains unidentified. In every patient, relapse followed autologous stem cell transplantation, while exposure to brentuximab vedotin differed. The patients, who had relapsed/refractory classical Hodgkin lymphoma, achieved best responses of complete response, partial response or progressive disease. This specimen was peripheral blood mononuclear cells (PBMCs), taken at baseline. This clonotype was obtained from a human donor with classical Hodgkin lymphoma. The genes are TRBV7-9 and TRBJ2-5; tentatively, D is TRBD2 (5 bases). The CDR3 nucleotides are TGTGCCAGCAGCTTCGGGGAAGAGACCCAGTACTTC. Amino acid sequence: CASSFGEETQYF. The full variable domain, with the rest looked up from reference TRBV7-9 and TRBJ2-5, is DTGVSQNPRHKITKRGQNVTFRCDPISEHNRLYWYRQTLGQGPEFLTYFQNEAQLEKSRLLSDRFSAERPKGSFSTLEIQRTEQGDSAMYLCASSFGEETQYFGPGTRLLVL.